Listed below are T cell receptor beta chains from one sample, sequenced in a study of early T cells in non-severe SARS-CoV-2 infection. From the 5' RACE reads, TCRdb called clonotypes with MiXCR, one entry per CDR3 protein. The sample holds around 28,000 distinct CDR3 sequences, roughly 5.6% seen once. Sequences were obtained from whole blood. The receptors shown here come from an adult who was a healthcare worker with PCR-confirmed SARS-CoV-2 infection or an uninfected control (not recorded which). The CDR3 runs from the conserved cysteine through the conserved F or W. The D gene is left open where the match is weak. Clone size is not always given. Where it is, it says once, few, many or a class for expanded clones.

d_gene: .; v_gene: TRBV4-3; j_gene: TRBJ1-5; abundance: many; CDR3aa: CASSQDLQPNQPQHF; CDR3nt: TGCGCCAGCAGCCAAGACCTACAGCCCAATCAGCCCCAGCATTTT
d_gene: TRBD1; v_gene: TRBV6-1; j_gene: TRBJ2-7; abundance: .; CDR3aa: CASSPGGDRGSHEQYF; CDR3nt: TGTGCCAGCAGTCCAGGAGGGGACAGGGGATCCCACGAGCAGTACTTC
d_gene: TRBD2; v_gene: TRBV28; j_gene: TRBJ2-7; abundance: .; CDR3aa: CASSLLTSGRLGGYEQYF; CDR3nt: TGTGCCAGCAGTTTACTGACTAGCGGGAGGCTAGGGGGCTACGAGCAGTACTTC
d_gene: .; v_gene: TRBV5-1; j_gene: TRBJ1-1; abundance: many; CDR3aa: CASRGLGDTEAFF; CDR3nt: TGCGCCAGCAGAGGACTCGGGGACACTGAAGCTTTCTTT
d_gene: .; v_gene: TRBV3-1; j_gene: TRBJ1-3; abundance: many; CDR3aa: CASSQSSGNTIYF; CDR3nt: TGTGCCAGCAGCCAATCCTCCGGAAACACCATATATTTT
d_gene: .; v_gene: TRBV29-1; j_gene: TRBJ1-3; abundance: .; CDR3aa: CSVTRLDSGNTIYF; CDR3nt: TGCAGCGTCACTCGGCTTGACTCTGGAAACACCATATATTTT
d_gene: .; v_gene: TRBV6-6; j_gene: TRBJ2-5; abundance: many; CDR3aa: CASSPVGGIPDQYF; CDR3nt: TGTGCCAGCAGTCCCGTGGGGGGCATCCCGGACCAGTACTTC
d_gene: .; v_gene: TRBV7-2; j_gene: TRBJ2-7; abundance: many; CDR3aa: CASSLLRSSYEQYF; CDR3nt: TGTGCCAGCAGCCTCCTTCGCAGCTCCTACGAGCAGTACTTC
d_gene: .; v_gene: TRBV6-5; j_gene: TRBJ2-2; abundance: few; CDR3aa: CASSYSRRDTQTGELFF; CDR3nt: TGTGCCAGCAGTTACTCGAGACGCGACACGCAGACCGGGGAGCTGTTTTTT
d_gene: .; v_gene: TRBV3-2; j_gene: TRBJ2-7; abundance: .; CDR3aa: CASSPEGRGFRVYEQYF; CDR3nt: TGTGCCAGCAGCCCAGAAGGACGGGGGTTCCGCGTCTACGAGCAGTACTTC
d_gene: .; v_gene: TRBV6-5; j_gene: TRBJ1-2; abundance: many; CDR3aa: CASSPTPNYGYTF; CDR3nt: TGTGCCAGCAGCCCGACACCTAACTATGGCTACACCTTC
d_gene: TRBD2; v_gene: TRBV5-6; j_gene: TRBJ2-1; abundance: many; CDR3aa: CASSLVPLTSGRKGVPYNEQFF; CDR3nt: TGTGCCAGCAGCTTGGTCCCACTGACTAGCGGGAGGAAGGGCGTTCCCTACAATGAGCAGTTCTTC
d_gene: .; v_gene: TRBV12-3/TRBV12-4; j_gene: TRBJ2-6; abundance: many; CDR3aa: CASNLSGANVLTF; CDR3nt: TGTGCCAGCAATCTCTCTGGGGCCAACGTCCTGACTTTC
d_gene: .; v_gene: TRBV27; j_gene: TRBJ1-2; abundance: medium-sized; CDR3aa: CASSFRGPYGYTF; CDR3nt: TGTGCCAGCAGTTTTCGGGGCCCTTATGGCTACACCTTC
d_gene: TRBD2; v_gene: TRBV7-9; j_gene: TRBJ2-5; abundance: many; CDR3aa: CASSSPLAGGGQETQYF; CDR3nt: TGTGCCAGCAGCTCCCCTCTGGCGGGAGGCGGACAAGAGACCCAGTACTTC
d_gene: .; v_gene: TRBV5-5; j_gene: TRBJ2-1; abundance: many; CDR3aa: CASSLNGQRSEQFF; CDR3nt: TGTGCCAGCAGCTTAAACGGTCAGCGAAGTGAGCAGTTCTTC
d_gene: .; v_gene: TRBV20-1; j_gene: TRBJ1-1; abundance: many; CDR3aa: CSGAARRAEAFF; CDR3nt: TGCAGTGGGGCCGCAAGGAGGGCTGAAGCTTTCTTT
d_gene: .; v_gene: TRBV2; j_gene: TRBJ1-6; abundance: .; CDR3aa: CASSEEPRTVNNSPLHF; CDR3nt: TGTGCCAGCAGTGAAGAACCCCGGACAGTAAATAATTCACCCCTCCACTTT
d_gene: TRBD1; v_gene: TRBV7-8; j_gene: TRBJ1-4; abundance: .; CDR3aa: CASSFPGTGREKLFF; CDR3nt: TGTGCCAGCAGCTTCCCCGGGACAGGGCGAGAAAAACTGTTTTTT
d_gene: .; v_gene: TRBV6-2/TRBV6-3; j_gene: TRBJ1-4; abundance: many; CDR3aa: CASSSHAIGSEKLFF; CDR3nt: TGTGCCAGCAGTTCTCACGCTATTGGAAGTGAAAAACTGTTTTTT
d_gene: .; v_gene: TRBV28; j_gene: TRBJ1-2; abundance: .; CDR3aa: CASSSDSYGYTF; CDR3nt: TGTGCCAGCAGTTCCGACAGCTATGGCTACACCTTC
d_gene: .; v_gene: TRBV5-1; j_gene: TRBJ2-6; abundance: few; CDR3aa: CASSLEGSGANVLTF; CDR3nt: TGCGCCAGCAGCTTGGAGGGTTCTGGGGCCAACGTCCTGACTTTC
d_gene: TRBD2; v_gene: TRBV28; j_gene: TRBJ2-1; abundance: many; CDR3aa: CASSQPKLVPGLAGGPGEQFF; CDR3nt: TGTGCCAGCAGTCAACCAAAACTCGTCCCGGGACTAGCGGGAGGGCCGGGGGAGCAGTTCTTC
d_gene: .; v_gene: TRBV6-6; j_gene: TRBJ1-1; abundance: many; CDR3aa: CASSLQSNPEWAFF; CDR3nt: TGTGCCAGCAGCCTTCAGTCCAATCCGGAGTGGGCTTTCTTT
d_gene: .; v_gene: TRBV7-2; j_gene: TRBJ1-2; abundance: many; CDR3aa: CASSLNLGAIYGYTF; CDR3nt: TGTGCCAGCAGCTTAAATCTGGGGGCAATCTATGGCTACACCTTC
d_gene: .; v_gene: TRBV5-4; j_gene: TRBJ2-7; abundance: many; CDR3aa: CASSPSASDPYEQYF; CDR3nt: TGTGCCAGCAGCCCCTCCGCTAGCGATCCCTACGAGCAGTACTTC
d_gene: .; v_gene: TRBV28; j_gene: TRBJ2-3; abundance: many; CDR3aa: CASSSSRGSSTDTQYF; CDR3nt: TGTGCCAGCAGTTCCTCCCGGGGCTCGAGCACAGATACGCAGTATTTT
d_gene: .; v_gene: TRBV3-1; j_gene: TRBJ1-1; abundance: medium-sized; CDR3aa: CASSPGQGNTEAFF; CDR3nt: TGTGCCAGCAGCCCTGGGCAGGGGAACACTGAAGCTTTCTTT
d_gene: .; v_gene: TRBV6-2/TRBV6-3; j_gene: TRBJ2-5; abundance: .; CDR3aa: CASSPNLGGRETQYF; CDR3nt: TGTGCCAGCAGTCCTAACTTGGGTGGGAGAGAGACCCAGTACTTC
d_gene: .; v_gene: TRBV28; j_gene: TRBJ1-2; abundance: many; CDR3aa: CASSFERDRGGYTF; CDR3nt: TGTGCCAGCAGTTTTGAACGGGATAGGGGTGGCTACACCTTC
d_gene: .; v_gene: TRBV6-1; j_gene: TRBJ2-6; abundance: many; CDR3aa: CASRLSGVMLKDAGANVLTF; CDR3nt: TGTGCCAGCAGACTGAGTGGAGTTATGCTTAAAGATGCTGGGGCCAACGTCCTGACTTTC
d_gene: .; v_gene: TRBV9; j_gene: TRBJ2-1; abundance: many; CDR3aa: CASSVATLAQSTEQFF; CDR3nt: TGTGCCAGCAGCGTAGCTACCCTGGCACAAAGCACTGAGCAGTTCTTC
d_gene: .; v_gene: TRBV27; j_gene: TRBJ2-3; abundance: many; CDR3aa: CASSLSGGTSTDTQYF; CDR3nt: TGTGCCAGCAGTTTATCAGGCGGTACTAGCACAGATACGCAGTATTTT
d_gene: TRBD1; v_gene: TRBV19; j_gene: TRBJ2-1; abundance: .; CDR3aa: CASSIGTGTYNEQFF; CDR3nt: TGTGCCAGTAGTATCGGGACAGGGACATACAATGAGCAGTTCTTC
d_gene: .; v_gene: TRBV7-2; j_gene: TRBJ1-2; abundance: many; CDR3aa: CASSLVVRAGQGYTF; CDR3nt: TGTGCCAGCAGCTTAGTCGTTAGGGCAGGGCAAGGCTACACCTTC
d_gene: TRBD2; v_gene: TRBV20-1; j_gene: TRBJ2-1; abundance: many; CDR3aa: CSASSSGIPSEQFF; CDR3nt: TGCAGTGCTAGTTCCAGCGGGATACCCAGTGAGCAGTTCTTC
d_gene: .; v_gene: TRBV20-1; j_gene: TRBJ2-7; abundance: many; CDR3aa: CSATWFYEQYF; CDR3nt: TGCAGTGCTACTTGGTTCTACGAGCAGTACTTC
d_gene: .; v_gene: TRBV21-1; j_gene: TRBJ1-2; abundance: many; CDR3aa: CASSKAGTGVPYGYTF; CDR3nt: TGTGCCAGCAGCAAAGCGGGGACAGGGGTTCCGTATGGCTACACCTTC
d_gene: TRBD2; v_gene: TRBV7-2; j_gene: TRBJ2-3; abundance: few; CDR3aa: CASSQSSGISTDTQYF; CDR3nt: TGTGCCAGCAGCCAATCTAGCGGGATAAGCACAGATACGCAGTATTTT
d_gene: .; v_gene: TRBV20-1; j_gene: TRBJ2-1; abundance: many; CDR3aa: CSAGTGFHNNEQFF; CDR3nt: TGCAGTGCTGGAACAGGGTTCCACAACAATGAGCAGTTCTTC
d_gene: .; v_gene: TRBV6-2/TRBV6-3; j_gene: TRBJ2-1; abundance: .; CDR3aa: CASPSGSGYSTYNEQFF; CDR3nt: TGTGCCAGCCCCTCCGGATCGGGGTATAGTACCTACAATGAGCAGTTCTTC
d_gene: .; v_gene: TRBV21-1; j_gene: TRBJ1-2; abundance: many; CDR3aa: CASSKDQQGNGYTF; CDR3nt: TGTGCCAGCAGCAAAGATCAGCAGGGGAATGGCTACACCTTC
d_gene: .; v_gene: TRBV3-1; j_gene: TRBJ2-7; abundance: few; CDR3aa: CASSQAYEQYF; CDR3nt: TGTGCCAGCAGCCAAGCCTACGAGCAGTACTTC
d_gene: TRBD1; v_gene: TRBV6-1; j_gene: TRBJ2-7; abundance: .; CDR3aa: CASSETGAIYYEQYF; CDR3nt: TGTGCCAGCAGTGAAACAGGGGCGATATACTACGAGCAGTACTTC
d_gene: .; v_gene: TRBV3-2; j_gene: TRBJ2-7; abundance: many; CDR3aa: CASSRRVLYEQYF; CDR3nt: TGTGCCAGCAGCCGCCGGGTGCTTTACGAGCAGTACTTC
d_gene: .; v_gene: TRBV29-1; j_gene: TRBJ2-1; abundance: .; CDR3aa: CSVSPQEDILSEQFF; CDR3nt: TGCAGCGTTTCACCCCAGGAAGACATTCTCAGTGAGCAGTTCTTC
d_gene: .; v_gene: TRBV9; j_gene: TRBJ1-4; abundance: .; CDR3aa: CASSVEATTTNEKLFF; CDR3nt: TGTGCCAGCAGCGTAGAAGCGACAACAACTAATGAAAAACTGTTTTTT